There are many counts of the clone carrying this T cell receptor beta chain. This entry is derived from a study of regulatory T cells in long-lasting Graves disease. About the study: For under 3 months, newly diagnosed Graves' patients had been taking antithyroid drugs.

As for time point: newly diagnosed GD, antithyroid drugs for less than 3 months. PBMC RNA was the source of the TCR library. By American Thyroid Association guidelines, Graves' disease was diagnosed in the cohort. All patients originated from an endocrinology department located in Xi'an, China. With iRepertoire HTBI primers and Arm-PCR of CDR3 regions, TCR beta libraries were built. TCRdb redid the calling of the multiplex PCR reads with MiXCR, one entry per CDR3 protein. The data show 450,000 to 500,000 distinct CDR3 sequences, about 16% seen once. CDR1 and CDR2 (germline): MDHEN, SYDVKM. The CDR3 contains 15 residues. Between the trimmed V and J ends, which lost 10 bases and 1 base, there was a span of 17 bases. Separately, the same data were catalogued under a study of T cells in Graves' hyperthyroidism and ophthalmopathy.

The chain carries TRBV28 and TRBJ1-5, with D maybe TRBD1 (6 bases). The material was peripheral blood mononuclear cells (PBMCs), obtained at new diagnosis, from a patient treated with antithyroid drugs. This receptor was identified in a man aged 40-55 years with Graves disease. The CDR3: CATKKDRLSNQPQHF. The CDR3, as DNA: TGTGCCACCAAGAAGGACAGATTAAGCAATCAGCCCCAGCATTTT.